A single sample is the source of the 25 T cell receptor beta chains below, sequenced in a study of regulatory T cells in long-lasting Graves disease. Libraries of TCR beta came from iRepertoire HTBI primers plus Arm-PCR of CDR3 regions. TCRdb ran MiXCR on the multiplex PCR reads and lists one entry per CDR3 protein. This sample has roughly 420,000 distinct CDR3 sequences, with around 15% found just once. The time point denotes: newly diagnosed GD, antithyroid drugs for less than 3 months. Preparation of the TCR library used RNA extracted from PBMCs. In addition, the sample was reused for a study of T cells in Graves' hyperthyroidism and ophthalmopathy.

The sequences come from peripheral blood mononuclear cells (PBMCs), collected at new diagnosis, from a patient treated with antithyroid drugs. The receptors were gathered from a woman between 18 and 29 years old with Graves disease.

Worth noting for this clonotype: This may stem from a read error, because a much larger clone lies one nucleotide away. The CDR3 DNA is TGTGCCAGCGGTCAAGGACTAGCGGGATTCAATGAGCAGTTCTTC. It encodes CASGQGLAGFNEQFF. V is TRBV28 and J is TRBJ2-1; 12 positions match TRBD2. Germline lookup yields CDR1 MDHEN and CDR2 SYDVKM. Unmatched junction bases numbered 8, after V lost 8 bases and J lost 6 bases. This CDR3 has 15 residues.

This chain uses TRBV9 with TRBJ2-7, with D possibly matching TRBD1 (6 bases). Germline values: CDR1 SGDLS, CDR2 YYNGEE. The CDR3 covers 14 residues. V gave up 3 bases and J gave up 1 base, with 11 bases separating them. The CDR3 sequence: CASSASGESYEQYF. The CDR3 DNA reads TGTGCCAGCAGCGCTTCAGGGGAGTCCTACGAGCAGTACTTC.

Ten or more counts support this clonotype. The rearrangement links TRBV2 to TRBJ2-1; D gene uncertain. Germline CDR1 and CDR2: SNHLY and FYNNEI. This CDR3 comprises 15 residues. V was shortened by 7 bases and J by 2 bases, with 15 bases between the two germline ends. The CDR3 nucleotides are TGTGCCAGCATGCCATTGGTTTTGACCTACAATGAGCAGTTCTTC. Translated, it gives CASMPLVLTYNEQFF.

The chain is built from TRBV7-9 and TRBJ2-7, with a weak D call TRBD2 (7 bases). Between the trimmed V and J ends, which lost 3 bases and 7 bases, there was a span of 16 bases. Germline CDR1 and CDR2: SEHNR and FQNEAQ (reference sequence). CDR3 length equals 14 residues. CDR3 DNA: TGTGCCAGCAGCTTCGGACTGGGGGGGGCTGAGCAGTACTTC. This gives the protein CASSFGLGGAEQYF.

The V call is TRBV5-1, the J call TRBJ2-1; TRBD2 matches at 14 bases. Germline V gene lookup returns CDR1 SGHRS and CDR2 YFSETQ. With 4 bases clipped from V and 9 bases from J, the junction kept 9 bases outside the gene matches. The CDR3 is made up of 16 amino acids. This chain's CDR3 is CASSPPGLAGEGEQFF. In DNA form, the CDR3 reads TGCGCCAGCAGCCCCCCGGGACTAGCGGGAGAGGGTGAGCAGTTCTTC.

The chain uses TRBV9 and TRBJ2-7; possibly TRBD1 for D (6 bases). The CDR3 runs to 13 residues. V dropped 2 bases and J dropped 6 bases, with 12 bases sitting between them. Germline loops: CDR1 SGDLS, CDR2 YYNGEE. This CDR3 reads CASSVGRGSEQYF. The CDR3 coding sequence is TGTGCCAGCAGCGTCGGCAGGGGTTCCGAGCAGTACTTC.

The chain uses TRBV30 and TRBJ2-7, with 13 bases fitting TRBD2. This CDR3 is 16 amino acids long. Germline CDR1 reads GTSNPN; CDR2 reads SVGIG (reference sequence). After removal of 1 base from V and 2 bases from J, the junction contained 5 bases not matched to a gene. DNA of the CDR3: TGTGCCTGGAGTGCCGCAGGACTAGCGGGGGCCTACGAGCAGTACTTC. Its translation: CAWSAAGLAGAYEQYF.

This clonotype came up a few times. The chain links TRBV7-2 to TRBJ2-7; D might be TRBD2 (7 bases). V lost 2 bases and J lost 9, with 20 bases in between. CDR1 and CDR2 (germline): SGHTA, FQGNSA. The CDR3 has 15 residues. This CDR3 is CASSLRGGGRGGQYF. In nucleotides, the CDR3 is TGTGCCAGCAGCTTAAGGGGGGGGGGGAGAGGAGGGCAGTACTTC.

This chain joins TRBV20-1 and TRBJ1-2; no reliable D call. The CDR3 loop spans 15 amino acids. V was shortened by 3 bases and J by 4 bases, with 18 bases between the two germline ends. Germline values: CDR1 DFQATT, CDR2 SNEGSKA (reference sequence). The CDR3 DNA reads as TGCAGTGCTAGCCGGTACGACGGCCTGATCTATGGCTACACCTTC. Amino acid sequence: CSASRYDGLIYGYTF.

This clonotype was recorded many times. Here the CDR3 DNA reads TGCAGCGTTTACAGGGGAAGGACTGAAGCTTTCTTT. It translates to CSVYRGRTEAFF. V gene TRBV29-1 combines with J gene TRBJ1-1, with 7 nucleotides matching TRBD1. This CDR3 is built from 12 residues. J was trimmed by 5 bases and V by 5 bases; bases with no gene match: 5. CDR1 is SQVTM, CDR2 ANQGSEA, per germline.

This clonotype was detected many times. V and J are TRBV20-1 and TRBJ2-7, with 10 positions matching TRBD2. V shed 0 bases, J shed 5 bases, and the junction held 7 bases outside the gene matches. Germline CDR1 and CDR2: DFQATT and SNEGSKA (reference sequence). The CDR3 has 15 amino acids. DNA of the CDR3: TGCAGTGCTAGAGATCCTAGCGGGAGTGGGGACGAGCAGTACTTC. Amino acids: CSARDPSGSGDEQYF.

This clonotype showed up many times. The CDR3 loop is CASSLLGQGPYEQYF. CDR3 DNA: TGCGCCAGCAGCTTGCTTGGACAGGGACCCTACGAGCAGTACTTC. The chain is built from TRBV5-1 and TRBJ2-7, with 8 bases lining up with TRBD1. Germline V gives CDR1 SGHRS, CDR2 YFSETQ. With 1 base clipped from V and 2 bases from J, the junction kept 5 bases outside the gene matches. This CDR3 comprises 15 residues.

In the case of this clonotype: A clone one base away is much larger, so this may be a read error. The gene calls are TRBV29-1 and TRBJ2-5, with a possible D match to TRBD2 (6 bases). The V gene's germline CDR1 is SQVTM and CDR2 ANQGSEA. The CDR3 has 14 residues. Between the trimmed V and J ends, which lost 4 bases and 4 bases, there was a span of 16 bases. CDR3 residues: CSVVISPGLETQYF. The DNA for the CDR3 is TGCAGCGTTGTTATTTCCCCGGGACTAGAGACCCAGTACTTC. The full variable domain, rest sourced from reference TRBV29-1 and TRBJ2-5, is SAVISQKPSRDICQRGTSLTIQCQVDSQVTMMFWYRQQPGQSLTLIATANQGSEATYESGFVIDKFPISRPNLTFSTLTVSNMSPEDSSIYLCSVVISPGLETQYFGPGTRLLVL.

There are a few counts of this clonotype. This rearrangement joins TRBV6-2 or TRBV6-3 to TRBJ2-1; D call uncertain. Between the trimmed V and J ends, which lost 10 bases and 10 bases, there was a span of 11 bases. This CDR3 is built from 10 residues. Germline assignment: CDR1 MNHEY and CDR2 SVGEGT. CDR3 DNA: TGTGCCACCAGAACTTCCGAGCAGTTCTTC. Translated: CATRTSEQFF.

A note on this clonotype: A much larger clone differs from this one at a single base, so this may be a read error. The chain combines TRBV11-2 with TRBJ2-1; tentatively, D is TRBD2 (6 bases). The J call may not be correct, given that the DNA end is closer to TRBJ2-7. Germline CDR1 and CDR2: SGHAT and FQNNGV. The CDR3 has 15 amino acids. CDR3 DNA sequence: TGTGCCAGCAGCGCTCTAGCGAGCTCCTACAATGAGCAGTACTTC. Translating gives CASSALASSYNEQYF.

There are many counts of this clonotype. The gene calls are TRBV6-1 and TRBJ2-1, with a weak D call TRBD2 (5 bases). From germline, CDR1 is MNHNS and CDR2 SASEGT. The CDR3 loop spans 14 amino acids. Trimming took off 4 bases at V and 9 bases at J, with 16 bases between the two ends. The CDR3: CASSATGVTGEQFF. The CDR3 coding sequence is TGTGCCAGCAGTGCCACCGGGGTAACCGGTGAGCAGTTCTTC.

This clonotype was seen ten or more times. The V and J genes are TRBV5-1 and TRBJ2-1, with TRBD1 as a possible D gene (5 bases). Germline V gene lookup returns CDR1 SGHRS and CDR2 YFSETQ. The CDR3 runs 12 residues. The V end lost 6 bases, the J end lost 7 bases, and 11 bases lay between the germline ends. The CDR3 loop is CASNTGGNEQFF. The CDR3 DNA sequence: TGCGCCAGCAACACAGGTGGTAATGAGCAGTTCTTC.

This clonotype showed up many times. The DNA for the CDR3 is TGTGCCAGCAGCTCCGGGACAGGGGTTGGTAATGAAAAACTGTTTTTT. This translates into CASSSGTGVGNEKLFF. The V gene is TRBV7-8, the J gene TRBJ1-4; 10 bases map to TRBD1. Looked up from germline, CDR1 is SGHVS and CDR2 is FQNEAQ. The CDR3 length is 16 residues. V lost 4 bases, J lost 4 bases, and 6 bases stayed unmatched.

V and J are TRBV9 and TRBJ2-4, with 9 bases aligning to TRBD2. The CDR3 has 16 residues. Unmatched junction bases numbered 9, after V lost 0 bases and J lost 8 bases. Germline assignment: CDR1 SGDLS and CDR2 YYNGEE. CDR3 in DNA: TGTGCCAGCAGCGTAGCTATGGGTTTAGCGGGAGACATTCAGTACTTC. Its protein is CASSVAMGLAGDIQYF.

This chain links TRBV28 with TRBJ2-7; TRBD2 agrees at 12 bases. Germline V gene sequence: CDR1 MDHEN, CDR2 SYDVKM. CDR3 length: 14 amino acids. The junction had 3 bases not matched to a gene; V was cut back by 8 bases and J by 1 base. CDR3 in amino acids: CASETSGSSYEQYF. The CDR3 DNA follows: TGTGCCAGCGAGACTAGCGGGAGTTCCTACGAGCAGTACTTC.

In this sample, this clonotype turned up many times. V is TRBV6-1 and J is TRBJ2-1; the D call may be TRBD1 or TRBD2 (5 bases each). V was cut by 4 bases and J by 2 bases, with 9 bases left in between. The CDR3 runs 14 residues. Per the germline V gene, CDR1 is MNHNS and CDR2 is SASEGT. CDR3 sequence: CASSAGRAYNEQFF. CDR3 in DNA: TGTGCCAGCAGTGCGGGGCGGGCCTACAATGAGCAGTTCTTC.

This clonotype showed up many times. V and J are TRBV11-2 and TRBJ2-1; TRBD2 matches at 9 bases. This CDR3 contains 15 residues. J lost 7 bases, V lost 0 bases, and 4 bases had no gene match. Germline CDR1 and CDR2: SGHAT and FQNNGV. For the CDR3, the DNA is TGTGCCAGCAGCTTAGACTGGCGGGAGGGAAATGAGCAGTTCTTC. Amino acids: CASSLDWREGNEQFF.

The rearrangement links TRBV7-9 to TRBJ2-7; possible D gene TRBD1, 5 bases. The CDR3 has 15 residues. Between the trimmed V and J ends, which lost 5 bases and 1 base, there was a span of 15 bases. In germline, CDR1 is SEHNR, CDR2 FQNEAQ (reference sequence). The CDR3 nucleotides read TGTGCCAGCAGCCCTTTTCCCGACAGATCCTACGAGCAGTACTTC. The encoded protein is CASSPFPDRSYEQYF.

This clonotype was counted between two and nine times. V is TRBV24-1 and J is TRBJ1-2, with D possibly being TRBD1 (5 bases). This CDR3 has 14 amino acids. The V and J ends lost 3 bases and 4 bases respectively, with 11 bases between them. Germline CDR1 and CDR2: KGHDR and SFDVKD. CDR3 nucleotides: TGTGCCACCAGTGATACCGGGGGATTCTATGGCTACACCTTC. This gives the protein CATSDTGGFYGYTF.

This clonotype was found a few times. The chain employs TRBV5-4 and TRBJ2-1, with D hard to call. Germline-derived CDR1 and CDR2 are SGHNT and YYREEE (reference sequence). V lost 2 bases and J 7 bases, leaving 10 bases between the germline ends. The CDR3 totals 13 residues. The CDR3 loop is CASSFWVKNEQFF. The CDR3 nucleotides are TGTGCCAGCAGCTTTTGGGTAAAGAATGAGCAGTTCTTC.